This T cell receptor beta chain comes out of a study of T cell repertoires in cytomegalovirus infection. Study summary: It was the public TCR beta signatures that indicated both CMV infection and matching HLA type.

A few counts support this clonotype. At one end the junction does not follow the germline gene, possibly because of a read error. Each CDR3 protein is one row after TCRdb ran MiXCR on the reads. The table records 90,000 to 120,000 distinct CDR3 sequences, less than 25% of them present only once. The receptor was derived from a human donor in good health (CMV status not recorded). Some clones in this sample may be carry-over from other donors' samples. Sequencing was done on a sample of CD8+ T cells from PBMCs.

The CDR3 DNA sequence: TGTGCTAGCAGCTTAGAACTAGCGGGAGGAAGTACCGGGGAGCTGTTTTTT. It codes for CASSLELAGGSTGELFF. The chain employs TRBV7-6 and TRBJ2-2; 12 nucleotides align to TRBD2. From germline, CDR1 is SGHVS and CDR2 FNYEAQ. The CDR3 is made up of 17 amino acids.